The 32 T cell receptor beta chains below come from one sample, sequenced in a study of OX40 agonist ivuxolimab in advanced cancers. Libraries were prepared by immunoSEQ multiplex PCR; TCRdb keeps only in-frame clonotypes and omits some of them. In the table there are 69,000 or so clones, 88% of which are singletons. This specimen consisted of CD4+ or CD8+ T cells sorted from blood, obtained in a trial of the OX40 agonist ivuxolimab. These receptor sequences come from an adult with an advanced solid tumor such as melanoma, head and neck, liver or kidney cancer.

The chain joins TRBV15 to TRBJ1-1; D remains ambiguous. The V end lost 1 base, the J end lost 1 base, and 10 bases lay between the germline ends. This CDR3 has 15 residues. Germline V gene data show CDR1 as LNHNV and CDR2 as YYDKDF (reference sequence). The CDR3 coding sequence is TGTGCCACCAGCAGAGGTTTCACAGAGAACACTGAAGCTTTCTTT. Translated: CATSRGFTENTEAFF. Filled out from reference TRBV15 and TRBJ1-1, the complete variable domain reads DAMVIQNPRYQVTQFGKPVTLSCSQTLNHNVMYWYQQKSSQAPKLLFHYYDKDFNNEADTPDNFQSRRPNTSFCFLDIRSPGLGDTAMYLCATSRGFTENTEAFFGQGTRLTVV.

This clone was observed once. J is TRBJ1-2 and V is TRBV6-6, with 8 bases aligning to TRBD1. CDR1 MNHNY and CDR2 SVGAGI come from the germline V gene (reference sequence). After removal of 10 bases from V and 0 bases from J, the junction contained 4 bases not matched to a gene. This CDR3 contains 13 residues. CDR3 in DNA: TGTGCCAACTCGGGACAGGCTAACTATGGCTACACCTTC. As protein: CANSGQANYGYTF.

This sequence joins TRBV2 and TRBJ1-2; no reliable D call. V was trimmed by 7 bases and J by 5 bases, leaving 17 bases between them. Looked up from germline, CDR1 is SNHLY and CDR2 is FYNNEI. The CDR3 has 14 amino acids. CDR3: CASNPDPGAYGYTF. The DNA of the CDR3 is TGTGCCAGCAATCCAGATCCGGGCGCGTATGGCTACACCTTC.

The rearrangement uses TRBV28 and TRBJ2-6; TRBD1 matches 9 bases. The CDR3 covers 17 residues. Per germline, CDR1 MDHEN and CDR2 SYDVKM. V shed 4 bases, J shed 2 bases, and the junction held 6 bases outside the gene matches. CDR3 residues: CASSYSRTGAGANVLTF. The CDR3 DNA follows: TGTGCCAGCAGTTACAGTAGGACAGGGGCTGGGGCCAACGTCCTGACTTTC.

This chain uses TRBV7-9 with TRBJ2-2; perhaps D is TRBD1 or TRBD2 (7 bases each). Germline CDR1 SEHNR, CDR2 FQNEAQ (reference sequence). V was pared by 5 bases and J by 0 bases, with 13 bases between. There are 16 residues in the CDR3. CDR3 amino acids: CASSPQGGPNTGELFF. The CDR3 region has the DNA TGTGCCAGCAGCCCCCAGGGGGGGCCGAACACCGGGGAGCTGTTTTTT.

The rearrangement joins TRBV7-9 to TRBJ2-1, with 7 nucleotides matching TRBD2. Trimming cost V 5 bases and J 4 bases; bases outside gene matches: 11. This CDR3 is 16 amino acids long. Germline CDR1 is SEHNR and CDR2 is FQNEAQ (reference sequence). CDR3 region: CASSPATAGVYNEQFF. In nucleotides, the CDR3 is TGTGCCAGCAGCCCCGCCACTGCGGGGGTGTACAATGAGCAGTTCTTC.

This clone has a handful of counts. This sequence joins TRBV13 and TRBJ2-7; a possible D gene is TRBD1 (5 bases). CDR3 length: 13 residues. Deletions cut 0 bases from V and 4 bases from J, with 7 bases between. Looked up from germline, CDR1 is PRHDT and CDR2 is FYEKMQ (reference sequence). The CDR3 DNA is TGTGCCAGCAGCTTAGGCAGGGTGTACGAGCAGTACTTC. This sequence encodes CASSLGRVYEQYF.

The rearrangement joins TRBV18 to TRBJ1-3; D is possibly TRBD1 (5 bases). From germline, CDR1 is KGHSH and CDR2 LQKENI. This CDR3 has 16 amino acids. Trimming removed 6 bases at V and 0 bases at J, with 15 bases between. CDR3 sequence (DNA): TGTGCCAGCTCCCCCACTGGACAAACCTCTGGAAACACCATATATTTT. It yields the protein CASSPTGQTSGNTIYF.

This sequence joins TRBV19 and TRBJ2-3, with no clear D. Germline-derived CDR1 and CDR2 are LNHDA and SQIVND (reference sequence). The length of the CDR3 is 16 residues. Trimming removed 5 bases at V and 3 bases at J, with 18 bases between. The CDR3 DNA reads TGTGCCAGTAGTCCTCGTTGGTCTCCCGGGACAGATACGCAGTATTTT. This codes for CASSPRWSPGTDTQYF.

The CDR3: CASSKWASGGDSTYEQYF. The CDR3 nucleotides read TGTGCCAGTAGTAAGTGGGCTAGCGGGGGGGATTCTACCTACGAGCAGTACTTC. The rearrangement links TRBV19 to TRBJ2-7; 12 bases match TRBD2. The CDR3 contains 18 residues. V was clipped by 4 bases and J by 2 bases; unmatched bases: 12. CDR1 and CDR2 from the germline V gene are LNHDA and SQIVND (reference sequence).

The CDR3 is CAWSGRDGYNEQFF. CDR3 sequence (DNA): TGTGCCTGGAGTGGGAGGGACGGCTACAATGAGCAGTTCTTC. The rearrangement links TRBV30 to TRBJ2-1, with D possibly TRBD2 on 6 matching bases. The CDR3 is 14 residues long. Trimming pared 1 base from V and 3 bases from J, leaving 10 bases between. Germline V lookup: CDR1 GTSNPN, CDR2 SVGIG (reference sequence).

This chain links TRBV11-2 with TRBJ1-1, with unresolved D. Germline CDR1 is SGHAT and CDR2 is FQNNGV. V was clipped by 2 bases and J by 2 bases, with 9 bases between them. This CDR3 is built from 14 residues. DNA of the CDR3: TGTGCCAGCAGCTTACGCGAGCTAAACACTGAAGCTTTCTTT. Translated, it gives CASSLRELNTEAFF.

The V gene is TRBV5-1, the J gene TRBJ2-7; TRBD1 matches at 7 bases. CDR1 is SGHRS and CDR2 is YFSETQ in the germline V gene. V was clipped by 0 bases and J by 5 bases; unmatched bases: 8. The CDR3 spans 15 residues. The CDR3 protein is CASSLEPGGRDEQYF. The CDR3 nucleotides are TGCGCCAGCAGCTTGGAGCCAGGGGGTCGCGACGAGCAGTACTTC.

The rearrangement links TRBV18 to TRBJ1-4; no clear D. The length of the CDR3 is 14 residues. The ends were cut back, 4 bases at V and 0 bases at J, with 6 bases in the middle. CDR1 KGHSH and CDR2 LQKENI come from the germline V gene. Here the CDR3 DNA reads TGTGCCAGCTCACTGAGTGCAACTAATGAAAAACTGTTTTTT. Translation gives CASSLSATNEKLFF.

The rearrangement links TRBV5-6 to TRBJ2-1, with 8 bases fitting TRBD2. The V gene end was trimmed by 5 bases and the J gene end by 9 bases; junction bases not matched to a gene: 7. Germline values: CDR1 SGHDT, CDR2 YYEEEE. This CDR3 spans 13 amino acids. This CDR3 reads CASRSRRGGEQFF. Written as DNA, the CDR3 is TGTGCCAGCAGGTCCCGTCGGGGGGGTGAGCAGTTCTTC. Drawing the rest from reference TRBV5-6 and TRBJ2-1, the complete variable domain is DAGVTQSPTHLIKTRGQQVTLRCSPKSGHDTVSWYQQALGQGPQFIFQYYEEEERQRGNFPDRFSGHQFPNYSSELNVNALLLGDSALYLCASRSRRGGEQFFGPGTRLTVL.

The chain links TRBV7-9 to TRBJ1-2, with no clear D. This CDR3 has 18 amino acids. Germline assignment: CDR1 SEHNR and CDR2 FQNEAQ (reference sequence). Between the trimmed V and J ends, which lost 5 bases and 0 bases, there was a span of 22 bases. CDR3 DNA sequence: TGTGCCAGCAGCCGCATATCCGGAAACGCTCAAGCTAACTATGGCTACACCTTC. As protein: CASSRISGNAQANYGYTF.

In nucleotides, the CDR3 is TGTGCCAGCAGTGAAGCGCTTCTGGGGGAGGCCTATGGCTACACCTTC. Translation gives CASSEALLGEAYGYTF. The J gene is TRBJ1-2, the V gene TRBV2, with D possibly matching TRBD1 (5 bases). The CDR3 runs 16 residues. Germline loops: CDR1 SNHLY, CDR2 FYNNEI. V was shortened by 0 bases and J by 4 bases, with 15 bases between the two germline ends.

The chain's CDR3 is CASGLFRASSYEQYF. CDR3 in DNA: TGTGCTAGTGGTTTGTTCAGGGCGAGCTCCTACGAGCAGTACTTC. The chain uses TRBV12-5 and TRBJ2-7; perhaps TRBD1 as D (5 bases). The CDR3 runs to 15 residues. Germline CDR1 LGHNT, CDR2 FRNRAP. Trimming cost V 2 bases and J 0 bases, with 11 bases left between them.

The chain uses TRBV5-1 and TRBJ1-3; D might be TRBD1 (6 bases). Trimming removed 0 bases from V and 0 bases from J, with 13 bases in between. Germline CDR1 is SGHRS and CDR2 is YFSETQ. The CDR3 extends over 17 amino acids. The CDR3 DNA reads TGCGCCAGCAGCTTGGCCAACACAGGGAGCTCTGGAAACACCATATATTTT. Translating it yields CASSLANTGSSGNTIYF.

This chain joins TRBV5-1 and TRBJ2-3; D is unresolved. The CDR3 covers 13 residues. The V gene's germline CDR1 is SGHRS and CDR2 YFSETQ. Trimming pared 2 bases from V and 2 bases from J, leaving 6 bases between. The CDR3 DNA follows: TGCGCCAGCAGCTTAAGTTTCACAGATACGCAGTATTTT. This codes for CASSLSFTDTQYF. Together with reference TRBV5-1 and TRBJ2-3, the CDR3 gives the full variable domain: KAGVTQTPRYLIKTRGQQVTLSCSPISGHRSVSWYQQTPGQGLQFLFEYFSETQRNKGNFPGRFSGRQFSNSRSEMNVSTLELGDSALYLCASSLSFTDTQYFGPGTRLTVL.

The rearrangement joins TRBV6-1 to TRBJ2-5, with D uncertain. The J call may not be correct, given that the DNA end is closer to TRBJ2-7. CDR1 is MNHNS and CDR2 is SASEGT in the germline V gene. The length of the CDR3 is 14 residues. The CDR3 DNA reads as TGTGCCAGCAGTGAGCCGAGCTCCCTCTACGAGCAGTACTTC. It is translated as CASSEPSSLYEQYF.

This clone is a singleton in its sample. The J gene is TRBJ1-6, the V gene TRBV5-1; no clear D. Germline assignment: CDR1 SGHRS and CDR2 YFSETQ. V lost 0 bases, J lost 6 bases, and 4 bases lay in between. There are 13 residues in the CDR3. The CDR3 region is CASSLEGNSPLHF. The CDR3 bases are TGCGCCAGCAGCTTGGAGGGTAATTCACCCCTCCACTTT.

The V and J genes are TRBV19 and TRBJ1-1; 9 bases agree with TRBD1. In germline, CDR1 is LNHDA, CDR2 SQIVND (reference sequence). The CDR3 is 13 residues long. J lost 4 bases, V lost 10 bases, and 7 bases had no gene match. The CDR3 DNA sequence: TGTGCCACCAAAGGACAGGGGATCACTGAAGCTTTCTTT. Translation: CATKGQGITEAFF.

This clone was seen just once. The chain carries TRBV6-5 and TRBJ2-5; perhaps TRBD2 as D (6 bases). CDR1 and CDR2 from the germline V gene are MNHEY and SVGAGI. V was shortened by 5 bases and J by 8 bases, with 15 bases between the two germline ends. The CDR3 has 13 residues. The CDR3, as DNA: TGTGCCAGCAGTGGCGGGCCCGGGGGTACCCAGTACTTC. As protein: CASSGGPGGTQYF.

This sequence joins TRBV18 and TRBJ1-4, with D tentatively TRBD1 (6 bases). The V gene lost 4 bases and the J gene lost 2 bases, with 11 bases spanning the gap. The CDR3 runs 15 residues. The germline V gene encodes CDR1 KGHSH and CDR2 LQKENI. This CDR3 is CASSHAGETNEKLFF. Written as DNA, the CDR3 is TGTGCCAGCTCACACGCAGGGGAGACTAATGAAAAACTGTTTTTT.

The chain employs TRBV15 and TRBJ2-1; maybe TRBD1 (6 bases). The CDR3 is 13 residues long. Deletions cut 5 bases from V and 7 bases from J, with 12 bases between. The germline CDR1 and CDR2 sequences are LNHNV and YYDKDF (reference sequence). The CDR3, as DNA: TGTGCCACCAGCGGAGGTGGACAGAATGAGCAGTTCTTC. Protein product: CATSGGGQNEQFF.

The V call is TRBV7-8, the J call TRBJ1-5; unclear D gene. V lost 5 bases and J 8 bases, leaving 13 bases between the germline ends. In germline, CDR1 is SGHVS, CDR2 FQNEAQ. The CDR3 totals 13 residues. CDR3 bases: TGTGCCAGCAGCCTGGGATCCCGGGAGCCCCAGCATTTT. It codes for CASSLGSREPQHF.

V and J are TRBV19 and TRBJ2-2, with TRBD1 identical over 9 bases. Trimming at V came to 7 bases and at J to 1 base, leaving 1 base not matched to a gene. Germline values: CDR1 LNHDA, CDR2 SQIVND (reference sequence). The CDR3 consists of 14 residues. CDR3 residues: CASKGQGNTGELFF. CDR3 DNA sequence: TGTGCCAGTAAGGGACAGGGGAACACCGGGGAGCTGTTTTTT.

The chain employs TRBV6-1 and TRBJ1-1; no clear D gene. Trimming stripped 3 bases from V and 5 bases from J, with 7 bases between. This CDR3 is built from 12 residues. Germline CDR1 is MNHNS and CDR2 is SASEGT. The CDR3 here is CASSDPVTEAFF. In DNA form, the CDR3 reads TGTGCCAGCAGTGACCCGGTGACTGAAGCTTTCTTT.

The V gene is TRBV5-4, the J gene TRBJ1-1; D is possibly TRBD1 (5 bases). Per the germline V gene, CDR1 is SGHNT and CDR2 is YYREEE (reference sequence). V shed 2 bases and J shed 2 bases, with 10 bases lying between them. The CDR3 is 14 amino acids. CDR3 nucleotide sequence: TGTGCCAGCAGCTTTGGACAACTCAACACTGAAGCTTTCTTT. It encodes CASSFGQLNTEAFF.

The V gene is TRBV19, the J gene TRBJ1-3, with no clear D. In germline, CDR1 is LNHDA, CDR2 SQIVND (reference sequence). V lost 3 bases, J lost 0 bases, and 9 bases lay in between. The CDR3 totals 15 residues. The CDR3 DNA is TGTGCCAGTAGTATCGTCGGTCGCTCTGGAAACACCATATATTTT. It specifies CASSIVGRSGNTIYF.

To note about this clone: Within the sample, other DNA sequences also encode this same CDR3. The chain carries TRBV18 and TRBJ2-5; D gene ambiguous. V lost 3 bases and J 1 base, leaving 3 bases between the germline ends. CDR3 length equals 12 residues. Germline V gives CDR1 KGHSH, CDR2 LQKENI. This CDR3 reads CASSPLQETQYF. CDR3 sequence (DNA): TGTGCCAGCTCACCGCTCCAAGAGACCCAGTACTTC.